This T cell receptor beta chain was recovered during a study of cytomegalovirus exposure and HLA in healthy donors. Overall study results and limits: Usually a TCR sequence was rare, but some public TCRs were found in many donors. With later analysis, a missense DCLRE1C variant became linked to TCR beta V- and J-gene trimming. On later analysis, the bulk of CMV-associated TCR beta chains appeared to be HLA-restricted. Sequencing had likely introduced a cluster of highly shared sequence variants as an artifact.

The CDR3 covers 16 residues. V gave up 0 bases and J gave up 6 bases, with 18 bases separating them. Looked up from germline, CDR1 is GTSNPN and CDR2 is SVGIG (reference sequence). Remarks on this clone: Its antigen remains unknown.

This PCR relied on a set of 60 Vbeta primers and 13 Jbeta primers. Sequenced by immunoSEQ multiplex PCR; TCRdb stores in-frame clones only, minus some. The sample has under 150,000 clones, about three quarters seen once. The receptor comes from a young man in good health and CMV-seronegative. The sequencing sample was made of PBMCs. The rearrangement uses TRBV30 and TRBJ1-5; D is unresolved. The CDR3, as DNA: TGTGCCTGGAGTGTACTCGGGAGCGGGGTCGGTCAGCCCCAGCATTTT. Translation gives CAWSVLGSGVGQPQHF.